These T cell receptor beta chains were read from a single sample in a study of blood T cell repertoires in COVID-19. Profiling relied on immunoSEQ multiplex PCR, and the TCRdb table lists in-frame clones only, not all of them. The table records more than 100,000 clones, around 86% of them present only once. Sequencing was carried out using peripheral blood. These TCRs come from an older woman with active or convalescent COVID-19. CDR3s include the opening cysteine and the closing phenylalanine or tryptophan. D genes are given only for firm matches. Clone size is given for some rows only: seen once, a few or many times, or a class if the clone is expanded.

size	V	D	J	CDR3	DNA
-	TRBV19	TRBD1	TRBJ2-6	CASQGVSGANVLTF	TGTGCCAGTCAGGGGGTCTCTGGGGCCAACGTCCTGACTTTC
-	TRBV6-4	TRBD1	TRBJ2-1	CASSRDRYNEQFF	TGTGCCAGCAGTCGGGACAGATACAATGAGCAGTTCTTC
-	TRBV3-1/TRBV3-2	TRBD1	TRBJ2-3	CASSRGTASTDTQYF	TGTGCCAGCAGCCGGGGGACAGCTAGCACAGATACGCAGTATTTT
-	TRBV5-1	-	TRBJ1-6	CASSRSQGDNSPLHF	TGCGCCAGCAGCCGATCACAGGGAGATAATTCACCCCTCCACTTT
-	TRBV27	TRBD1	TRBJ2-7	CASSSQGQGYEQYF	TGTGCCAGCAGTTCACAGGGACAGGGCTACGAGCAGTACTTC
-	TRBV2	TRBD1	TRBJ1-5	CASSPTDRSNQPQHF	TGTGCCAGCAGTCCCACGGACAGGAGCAATCAGCCCCAGCATTTT
-	TRBV2	-	TRBJ2-7	CASSGLREQYF	TGTGCCAGCAGCGGTCTTCGCGAGCAGTACTTC
-	TRBV6-5	-	TRBJ1-5	CASLRVGSNQPQHF	TGTGCCAGCCTACGAGTTGGTAGCAATCAGCCCCAGCATTTT
once	TRBV5-1	TRBD2	TRBJ2-3	CASSFRLAGGTSRDTQYF	TGCGCCAGCAGCTTTCGACTAGCGGGGGGGACGAGTCGGGATACGCAGTATTTT
-	TRBV7-8	-	TRBJ1-2	CASRPSGSAFGYTF	TGTGCCAGCAGACCCTCGGGGTCCGCTTTTGGCTACACCTTC
-	TRBV5-5	TRBD2	TRBJ2-2	CASSPGLAGGPGELFF	TGTGCCAGCAGCCCGGGACTAGCGGGGGGGCCCGGGGAGCTGTTTTTT
-	TRBV19	-	TRBJ2-6	CASSILQGSGANVLTF	TGTGCCAGTAGTATCTTACAGGGTTCTGGGGCCAACGTCCTGACTTTC
-	TRBV5-1	-	TRBJ2-5	CASSRFDSGIGETQYF	TGCGCCAGCAGTCGCTTTGACAGTGGGATAGGAGAGACCCAGTACTTC
-	TRBV9	TRBD2	TRBJ2-7	CASSLGTSGAYEQYF	TGTGCCAGCAGCCTGGGGACTAGCGGAGCCTACGAGCAGTACTTC
-	TRBV10-2	TRBD1	TRBJ1-1	CASIRDRENTEAFF	TGCGCCAGCATACGAGACAGGGAGAACACTGAAGCTTTCTTT
-	TRBV5-1	-	TRBJ2-7	CASSLGQAREQYF	TGCGCCAGCAGCTTGGGCCAGGCACGCGAGCAGTACTTC
-	TRBV19	-	TRBJ1-1	CASTTPGGVRTEAFF	TGTGCCAGTACCACCCCCGGGGGGGTACGGACTGAAGCTTTCTTT
-	TRBV6-4	-	TRBJ2-2	CASSPSPGTGELFF	TGTGCCAGCAGCCCCTCTCCGGGCACCGGGGAGCTGTTTTTT
-	TRBV6-2/TRBV6-3	-	TRBJ2-2	CASSYLGSGTGELFF	TGTGCCAGCAGTTATTTGGGTTCGGGCACCGGGGAGCTGTTTTTT
-	TRBV4-2	TRBD2	TRBJ2-7	CASSPGREGYEQYF	TGTGCCAGCAGCCCTGGGCGGGAGGGGTACGAGCAGTACTTC
-	TRBV20-1	TRBD2	TRBJ2-3	CSASPSGRTDTQYF	TGCAGTGCTAGTCCTAGCGGGAGAACAGATACGCAGTATTTT
few	TRBV10-3	TRBD2	TRBJ2-5	CAISELAGGPETQYF	TGTGCCATCAGTGAACTAGCGGGGGGGCCAGAGACCCAGTACTTC
once	TRBV29-1	TRBD2	TRBJ2-7	CSVEDLGLGSGEQYF	TGCAGCGTTGAAGATCTTGGACTAGGTAGCGGAGAGCAGTACTTC
-	TRBV7-6	TRBD1	TRBJ2-1	CASSKDRVNEQFF	TGTGCCAGCAGCAAGGACAGGGTCAATGAGCAGTTCTTC
-	TRBV6-2/TRBV6-3	TRBD2	TRBJ2-7	CASTPAGVVHEQYF	TGTGCCAGCACCCCAGCGGGAGTTGTCCACGAGCAGTACTTC
-	TRBV28	TRBD1	TRBJ2-2	CASSHTGEVRTGELFF	TGTGCCAGCAGTCATACAGGGGAAGTACGGACCGGGGAGCTGTTTTTT
-	TRBV2	TRBD1	TRBJ2-5	CASSGNRGWETQYF	TGTGCCAGCAGTGGAAACAGGGGCTGGGAGACCCAGTACTTC
-	TRBV19	TRBD1	TRBJ2-7	CASSPTQTGGSYEQYF	TGTGCCAGTAGCCCGACCCAGACAGGGGGCTCCTACGAGCAGTACTTC
-	TRBV11-3	TRBD1	TRBJ2-5	CASSLVGQGAGETQYF	TGTGCCAGCAGCTTAGTGGGACAGGGGGCTGGTGAGACCCAGTACTTC
-	TRBV5-1	TRBD2	TRBJ2-3	CASSLASGSLDTQYF	TGCGCCAGCAGCTTGGCTAGCGGGAGCCTTGATACGCAGTATTTT
-	TRBV6-6	TRBD1	TRBJ2-5	CASSYSTGEEETQYF	TGTGCCAGCAGTTACTCAACAGGGGAAGAGGAGACCCAGTACTTC
once	TRBV6-1	TRBD1	TRBJ1-1	CASSDPGQGYTEAFF	TGTGCCAGCAGTGATCCGGGACAGGGGTACACTGAAGCTTTCTTT
-	TRBV28	-	TRBJ2-7	CASSPFLSYEQYF	TGTGCCAGCAGCCCCTTTCTGTCCTACGAGCAGTACTTC
-	TRBV6-5	-	TRBJ1-4	CASRWGDEKLFF	TGTGCCAGCAGATGGGGAGATGAAAAACTGTTTTTT
-	TRBV6-5	-	TRBJ2-3	CASSTQGTQYF	TGTGCCAGCAGTACGCAGGGTACGCAGTATTTT
-	TRBV28	TRBD1	TRBJ1-1	CASSLFPQGAKDTEAFF	TGTGCCAGCAGTTTATTTCCTCAGGGGGCCAAGGACACTGAAGCTTTCTTT
-	TRBV3-1/TRBV3-2	-	TRBJ2-3	CASSQDGRGPEDTQYF	TGTGCCAGCAGCCAAGACGGGCGGGGGCCGGAAGATACGCAGTATTTT
-	TRBV5-5	-	TRBJ1-3	CASSSGTFGNTIYF	TGTGCCAGCAGCTCCGGGACATTTGGAAACACCATATATTTT
-	TRBV4-3	TRBD1	TRBJ1-3	CASSQVVRGPGNTIYF	TGCGCCAGCAGCCAAGTGGTCAGGGGGCCTGGAAACACCATATATTTT
few	TRBV6-1	-	TRBJ2-4	CASSDRFFSDIQYF	TGTGCCAGCAGTGACCGGTTTTTCAGCGACATTCAGTACTTC
few	TRBV27	-	TRBJ2-7	CASLPSGHYQASEQYF	TGTGCCAGCCTCCCCAGCGGGCACTATCAAGCTTCCGAGCAGTACTTC
-	TRBV7-2	TRBD2	TRBJ2-7	CASSLARGLAGYEQYF	TGTGCCAGCAGCTTAGCGCGGGGACTAGCGGGGTACGAGCAGTACTTC
-	TRBV19	-	TRBJ1-2	CASSIGTANYGYTF	TGTGCCAGTAGTATCGGTACAGCAAACTATGGCTACACCTTC
once	TRBV5-1	TRBD1	TRBJ2-3	CASNGQGWTDTQYF	TGCGCCAGCAACGGACAGGGGTGGACAGATACGCAGTATTTT
once	TRBV5-6	-	TRBJ2-3	CASSPTGRGTDTQYF	TGTGCCAGCAGCCCGACAGGACGAGGCACAGATACGCAGTATTTT
-	TRBV5-1	-	TRBJ1-6	CASSVRLGPNSPLHF	TGCGCCAGCAGCGTGAGGTTGGGTCCGAATTCACCCCTCCACTTT
-	TRBV6-6	TRBD1	TRBJ1-4	CASSYPTGGKLFF	TGTGCCAGCAGTTACCCGACAGGGGGAAAACTGTTTTTT
-	TRBV19	TRBD1	TRBJ1-3	CASIRTGGNTIYF	TGTGCCAGTATTCGGACAGGAGGAAACACCATATATTTT
few	TRBV23-1	TRBD1	TRBJ1-5	CASSQQTGGNQPQHF	TGCGCCAGCAGTCAACAGACAGGGGGCAATCAGCCCCAGCATTTT
once	TRBV19	TRBD1	TRBJ2-3	CASTKGDRAVGTQYF	TGTGCCAGTACCAAGGGGGACAGGGCCGTTGGTACGCAGTATTTT
-	TRBV5-1	-	TRBJ1-2	CASSLGSGDANYGYTF	TGCGCCAGCAGCTTGGGCTCCGGAGACGCTAACTATGGCTACACCTTC
-	TRBV5-5	TRBD1	TRBJ1-3	CASSFNRGGGNTIYF	TGTGCCAGCAGCTTCAACAGGGGGGGAGGAAACACCATATATTTT
-	TRBV5-1	-	TRBJ1-1	CASSTQDTNTEAFF	TGCGCCAGCAGCACCCAGGATACGAACACTGAAGCTTTCTTT
-	TRBV29-1	TRBD1	TRBJ1-4	CSVAGRDSNEKLFF	TGCAGCGTTGCAGGAAGGGACAGTAATGAAAAACTGTTTTTT
-	TRBV11-2	-	TRBJ2-3	CASSLGGPTDTQYF	TGTGCCAGCAGCTTGGGGGGTCCCACAGATACGCAGTATTTT
-	TRBV27	-	TRBJ2-7	CASSFGGASYEQYF	TGTGCCAGCAGTTTCGGCGGGGCCTCCTACGAGCAGTACTTC
few	TRBV5-6	-	TRBJ1-4	CASSFLSGGDEKLFF	TGTGCCAGCAGCTTCCTTTCGGGGGGAGATGAAAAACTGTTTTTT
few	TRBV4-3	-	TRBJ1-2	CASSQESGYGYTF	TGCGCCAGCAGCCAAGAGAGTGGCTATGGCTACACCTTC
-	TRBV7-2	TRBD2	TRBJ2-1	CASSRNGLADNEQFF	TGTGCCAGCAGTCGAAACGGACTAGCGGACAATGAGCAGTTCTTC